This passage covers 22 T cell receptor beta chains from one sample sequenced in a study of T cells in Graves' hyperthyroidism and ophthalmopathy. From RNA transcripts, TCR beta CDR3 regions were amplified. During a first-round RT-PCR of the TCR CDR3, the HTBI primer set was used. Via MiXCR, TCRdb re-called the multiplex PCR reads, giving one row per CDR3 protein. This table holds approximately 600,000 distinct CDR3 sequences, approximately 15% found once. The sequenced material came from blood. These receptors came from a middle-aged woman with Graves' ophthalmopathy.

This clonotype appeared many times. The genes are TRBV20-1 and TRBJ2-5, with TRBD1 as a possible D gene (5 bases). Germline-derived CDR1 and CDR2 are DFQATT and SNEGSKA (reference sequence). The CDR3 consists of 11 residues. The chain's CDR3 is CSVGDWGTQYF. The CDR3 DNA is TGCAGCGTAGGGGATTGGGGGACCCAGTACTTC.

This clonotype was seen at least ten times. V is TRBV27 and J is TRBJ1-2, with D perhaps matching TRBD1 (6 bases). Germline V gene lookup returns CDR1 MNHEY and CDR2 SMNVEV (reference sequence). Trimming left V 3 bases short and J 4 bases short, with 12 bases between. This CDR3 is built from 14 residues. The CDR3: CASSLAGATYGYTF. The DNA for the CDR3 is TGTGCCAGCAGTTTGGCAGGGGCCACCTATGGCTACACCTTC.

This clonotype has only a few counts. The genes are TRBV12-5 and TRBJ2-1; no firm D call. Trimming pared 0 bases from V and 5 bases from J, leaving 14 bases between. Germline values: CDR1 LGHNT, CDR2 FRNRAP. CDR3 size: 16 residues. In DNA, the CDR3 is TGTGCTAGTGGTTTGGTACGCTCTGGGCGGAACAATGAGCAGTTCTTC. Translation gives CASGLVRSGRNNEQFF.

This clonotype was observed many times. The chain has TRBV20-1 and TRBJ2-5; 8 bases are shared with TRBD2. Germline V gene sequence: CDR1 DFQATT, CDR2 SNEGSKA (reference sequence). The CDR3 consists of 14 residues. After removal of 0 bases from V and 4 bases from J, the junction contained 4 bases not matched to a gene. Here the CDR3 reads CSARDPGGIETQYF. The CDR3 region has the DNA TGCAGTGCTAGAGATCCGGGGGGGATAGAGACCCAGTACTTC.

The sample holds a few counts of this clonotype. V and J are TRBV20-1 and TRBJ2-7; 11 bases line up with TRBD2. The CDR3 is 19 amino acids. Unmatched junction bases numbered 25, after V lost 6 bases and J lost 6 bases. The germline V gene encodes CDR1 DFQATT and CDR2 SNEGSKA (reference sequence). The CDR3 DNA sequence: TGCAGTGCGATTTGGCCCTCCGGGACTAGCGGACCCTCTAGTAGCGAGCAGTACTTC. Translation: CSAIWPSGTSGPSSSEQYF.

There are many counts of this clonotype. The chain joins TRBV10-3 to TRBJ1-2; 9 nucleotides agree with TRBD1. Germline V CDR1 and CDR2: ENHRY, SYGVKD. The J segment lost 4 bases and the V segment lost 6 bases, leaving 6 bases of the junction unmatched. The length of the CDR3 is 14 residues. The CDR3 reads CAISGDRETYGYTF. In DNA form, the CDR3 reads TGTGCCATCAGCGGGGACAGGGAGACCTATGGCTACACCTTC.

The table lists this clonotype with a few counts. CDR3 nucleotides: TGTGCCAGCAGCTTAGCGGGAGGCTACCAAGAGACCCAGTACTTC. Translating gives CASSLAGGYQETQYF. This chain joins TRBV7-3 and TRBJ2-5, with 8 bases identical to TRBD2. The CDR3 has 15 residues. The junction had 2 bases not matched to a gene; V was cut back by 2 bases and J by 0 bases. Germline V CDR1 and CDR2: SGHTA, FQGTGA.

This clonotype has ten or more counts. The CDR3 region is CASSAGQGEQPQHF. The CDR3 nucleotides are TGTGCCAGCAGCGCCGGACAGGGGGAACAGCCCCAGCATTTT. The chain uses TRBV7-8 and TRBJ1-5, with TRBD1 identical over 10 bases. CDR1 and CDR2 (germline): SGHVS, FQNEAQ. The CDR3 runs 14 residues. The trim removed 5 bases at V and 7 bases at J, leaving 5 bases unmatched.

This clonotype has at least ten counts. The V and J genes are TRBV12-3 or TRBV12-4 and TRBJ2-5; D not resolved. The V end was cut by 2 bases, the J end by 5 bases, with 9 bases between. The CDR3 totals 13 residues. CDR3 region: CASSLSRVETQYF. In nucleotides, the CDR3 is TGTGCCAGCAGTTTATCCCGGGTGGAGACCCAGTACTTC.

This clonotype was observed many times. J is TRBJ1-1 and V is TRBV12-3 or TRBV12-4; D possibly corresponds to TRBD1 (5 bases). With 5 bases removed from V and 0 bases from J, the gap between germline ends came to 10 bases. This CDR3 has 14 residues. The CDR3 DNA reads as TGTGCCAGCAGTCCGAGACAGATGAACACTGAAGCTTTCTTT. Its protein product is CASSPRQMNTEAFF.

This clonotype was counted a few times. This chain uses TRBV28 with TRBJ2-7, with D possibly TRBD2 on 7 matching bases. Trimming took 3 bases from V and 6 from J, leaving 18 bases between them. The CDR3 is made up of 15 amino acids. The germline V gene has CDR1 MDHEN and CDR2 SYDVKM. CDR3 residues: CASSLGGGADFEQYF. The CDR3 region has the DNA TGTGCCAGCAGTTTGGGGGGGGGGGCGGATTTCGAGCAGTACTTC.

This clonotype appeared many times. The chain has TRBV29-1 and TRBJ2-7, with 7 bases that match TRBD2. This CDR3 has 14 residues. Germline CDR1 reads SQVTM; CDR2 reads ANQGSEA. V gave up 6 bases and J gave up 5 bases; unmatched junction bases: 13. CDR3 coding DNA: TGCAGCGTCGCTACTAGGACGGGAGGCGACGAGCAGTACTTC. It yields the protein CSVATRTGGDEQYF.

This clonotype was seen at least ten times. The CDR3 region is CSARDGDRGGPLYEQYF. CDR3 DNA sequence: TGCAGTGCTAGAGATGGCGATAGGGGGGGACCCTTATACGAGCAGTACTTC. The rearrangement joins TRBV20-1 to TRBJ2-7; D perhaps matches TRBD2 (7 bases). V was clipped by 0 bases and J by 4 bases, with 22 bases between them. The CDR3 extends over 17 amino acids. From germline, CDR1 is DFQATT and CDR2 SNEGSKA (reference sequence).

This clonotype was seen many times. The chain is built from TRBV10-3 and TRBJ2-7; D remains ambiguous. The germline V gene encodes CDR1 ENHRY and CDR2 SYGVKD. V was shortened by 0 bases and J by 3 bases, with 12 bases between the two germline ends. The CDR3 sequence is 15 residues long. The CDR3 coding sequence is TGTGCCATCAGTGAGTCGAGTGGAGTTGGCTACGAGCAGTACTTC. As protein: CAISESSGVGYEQYF.

This clonotype was counted many times. J is TRBJ2-2 and V is TRBV19; D is tentatively TRBD1 or TRBD2 (6 bases each). The CDR3 consists of 18 residues. Germline CDR1 LNHDA, CDR2 SQIVND (reference sequence). V gave up 3 bases and J gave up 3 bases, with 20 bases separating them. The CDR3 is CASSIGPWAGEDTGELFF. In DNA, the CDR3 is TGTGCCAGTAGTATCGGCCCATGGGCAGGGGAGGACACCGGGGAGCTGTTTTTT.

In this sample, this clonotype turned up many times. The V gene is TRBV12-3 or TRBV12-4, the J gene TRBJ2-7, with D perhaps TRBD2 (6 bases). Trimming removed 3 bases at V and 4 bases at J, with 13 bases between. The CDR3 extends over 14 amino acids. CDR3 sequence: CASSFWDFHYEQYF. The CDR3 bases are TGTGCCAGCAGTTTTTGGGACTTCCATTACGAGCAGTACTTC.

Note on this clonotype: A junction boundary mismatches the germline segment, possibly from a read error. V and J are TRBV12-3 or TRBV12-4 and TRBJ1-2; D is possibly TRBD1 (6 bases). This CDR3 comprises 11 residues. CDR3 DNA: TGTGCCAGCATGAACAGGGTGGGCTACATCTTC. Its protein product is CASMNRVGYIF.

This clonotype was seen repeatedly, ten times or more. The J gene is TRBJ1-5, the V gene TRBV28; the D gene is possibly TRBD1 (5 bases). Germline CDR1 MDHEN, CDR2 SYDVKM. The CDR3 runs 16 residues. V was cut by 3 bases and J by 0 bases, with 12 bases left in between. The CDR3: CASSFVQGDSNQPQHF. In DNA form, the CDR3 reads TGTGCCAGCAGTTTCGTCCAGGGTGATAGCAATCAGCCCCAGCATTTT.

This clonotype was observed at least ten times. V and J are TRBV6-1 and TRBJ2-7; maybe TRBD2 (6 bases). V lost 6 bases and J lost 3, with 12 bases in between. The CDR3 has 13 amino acids. CDR1 is MNHNS, CDR2 SASEGT, per germline. CDR3 DNA: TGTGCCAGCAGCAACGGAGGGGTCTACGAGCAGTACTTC. Translation: CASSNGGVYEQYF.

This chain uses TRBV28 with TRBJ1-5; possible D gene TRBD1, 6 bases. The V end lost 3 bases, the J end lost 4 bases, and 13 bases lay between the germline ends. The CDR3 has 15 amino acids. Germline V lookup: CDR1 MDHEN, CDR2 SYDVKM. The CDR3 region is CASSFVRGVNQPQHF. Written as DNA, the CDR3 is TGTGCCAGCAGTTTTGTCAGGGGAGTGAATCAGCCCCAGCATTTT.

There are many counts of this clonotype. The rearrangement links TRBV6-2 or TRBV6-3 to TRBJ2-7, with 14 bases identical to TRBD2. The CDR3 sequence is 17 residues long. V dropped 2 bases and J dropped 5; count of bases not matched to a gene: 8. Germline CDR1 and CDR2: MNHEY and SVGEGT. The CDR3 nucleotides are TGTGCCAGCAGTTACACCGGGACTAGCGGGAGTCGAGACGAGCAGTACTTC. Translated: CASSYTGTSGSRDEQYF.

At least ten counts were recorded for this clonotype. This chain links TRBV6-5 with TRBJ2-5, with D tentatively TRBD1 (6 bases). The length of the CDR3 is 17 residues. The V gene lost 0 bases and the J gene lost 5 bases, with 19 bases spanning the gap. Germline loops: CDR1 MNHEY, CDR2 SVGAGI. The CDR3 DNA reads as TGTGCCAGCAGTTACTCTCCTATCGACAGGCTTGGGGAGACCCAGTACTTC. Amino acids: CASSYSPIDRLGETQYF.